One sample yielded the 25 T cell receptor beta chains listed below, sequenced in a study of CD8 T cells in Susac syndrome. RNA totalling about 0.45 to 1 ug underwent reverse transcription with random hexamers. TCRdb ran MiXCR on the immunoSEQ multiplex PCR reads and lists one entry per CDR3 protein. The repertoire holds more than 150,000 distinct CDR3 sequences, with around 96% as singletons. Sequencing used CD8+ T cells from PBMCs. The receptors stem from a human donor with multiple sclerosis.

This sequence joins TRBV20-1 and TRBJ2-2; D is unclear. V was pared by 0 bases and J by 1 base, with 12 bases between. The CDR3 has 16 residues. Per the germline V gene, CDR1 is DFQATT and CDR2 is SNEGSKA (reference sequence). The CDR3 sequence is CSARDRMPMNTGELFF. The CDR3, as DNA: TGCAGTGCTAGAGATCGGATGCCGATGAACACCGGGGAGCTGTTTTTT.

V gene TRBV20-1 combines with J gene TRBJ2-3; D might be TRBD2 (7 bases). The CDR3 length is 14 residues. Trimming took off 5 bases at V and 3 bases at J, with 15 bases between the two ends. Germline V gene sequence: CDR1 DFQATT, CDR2 SNEGSKA (reference sequence). Here the CDR3 DNA reads TGCAGTGCTGAGGGGGGGGAAGGGACAGATACGCAGTATTTT. Its protein is CSAEGGEGTDTQYF.

This clonotype was seen only once. V gene TRBV7-9 combines with J gene TRBJ2-1, with TRBD1 matching 8 bases. V dropped 4 bases and J dropped 3; count of bases not matched to a gene: 5. This CDR3 spans 15 amino acids. Germline CDR1 reads SEHNR; CDR2 reads FQNEAQ (reference sequence). DNA for the CDR3: TGTGCCAGCAGCTCTTCAGGGGGCGGCTACAATGAGCAGTTCTTC. Translation: CASSSSGGGYNEQFF.

The table lists this clonotype with a few counts. This chain joins TRBV9 and TRBJ2-3; maybe TRBD2 (6 bases). The CDR3 is 15 amino acids. V shed 0 bases and J shed 6 bases, with 14 bases lying between them. Germline loops: CDR1 SGDLS, CDR2 YYNGEE. CDR3 loop: CASSVGGTPRDTQYF. CDR3 sequence (DNA): TGTGCCAGCAGCGTAGGTGGGACTCCTCGGGATACGCAGTATTTT.

The chain has TRBV2 and TRBJ2-1; either TRBD1 or TRBD2 may fit D (5 bases each). The V gene lost 11 bases and the J gene lost 0 bases, with 11 bases spanning the gap. Germline loops: CDR1 SNHLY, CDR2 FYNNEI. The CDR3 is made up of 13 amino acids. In nucleotides, the CDR3 is TGTGCCTGGGGGACGAGCTCCTACAATGAGCAGTTCTTC. The encoded protein is CAWGTSSYNEQFF.

The rearrangement links TRBV15 to TRBJ1-6; D may be TRBD1 (6 bases). Germline lookup yields CDR1 LNHNV and CDR2 YYDKDF (reference sequence). The length of the CDR3 is 16 residues. V dropped 3 bases and J dropped 7 bases, with 16 bases sitting between them. CDR3 bases: TGTGCCACCAGCAGTGGGGCGGGGGGGCTAAATTCACCCCTCCACTTT. It yields the protein CATSSGAGGLNSPLHF.

This clonotype was seen only once. The V call is TRBV11-2, the J call TRBJ2-1; D gene ambiguous. This CDR3 comprises 14 residues. The ends were cut back, 5 bases at V and 4 bases at J, with 12 bases in the middle. CDR1 and CDR2 (germline): SGHAT, FQNNGV. CDR3 region: CASSLKPSYNEQFF. CDR3 sequence (DNA): TGTGCCAGCAGCCTGAAACCTAGTTACAATGAGCAGTTCTTC.

The chain couples TRBV5-1 to TRBJ2-1; no firm D call. Germline CDR1 is SGHRS and CDR2 is YFSETQ. This CDR3 spans 11 amino acids. Trimming shortened V by 4 bases and J by 8 bases, and 7 bases separated the two germline ends. The DNA of the CDR3 is TGCGCCAGCAGCACCGGCCATGAGCAGTTCTTC. Encoded protein: CASSTGHEQFF. The full variable domain, with the rest looked up from reference TRBV5-1 and TRBJ2-1, is KAGVTQTPRYLIKTRGQQVTLSCSPISGHRSVSWYQQTPGQGLQFLFEYFSETQRNKGNFPGRFSGRQFSNSRSEMNVSTLELGDSALYLCASSTGHEQFFGPGTRLTVL.

This clonotype is a singleton in its sample. The J gene is TRBJ2-7, the V gene TRBV21-1; the DNA was not used to check the table's D call, TRBD1. TRBV21-1 is classified as a pseudogene. This CDR3 has 13 amino acids. Here the CDR3 DNA reads TGTGCCTCCAGCGGGGGTAGGGGGAACGAGCAGTACTTC. Its translation: CASSGGRGNEQYF.

The chain has TRBV5-1 and TRBJ2-1, with D perhaps matching TRBD2 (5 bases). Trimming left V 1 base short and J 4 bases short, with 12 bases between. The CDR3 has 15 amino acids. CDR1 is SGHRS, CDR2 YFSETQ, per germline. CDR3 loop: CASSLSSPFYNEQFF. As DNA, the CDR3 is TGCGCCAGCAGCTTGTCTAGCCCCTTTTACAATGAGCAGTTCTTC.

This chain links TRBV12-3 or TRBV12-4 with TRBJ2-3, with 11 nucleotides matching TRBD2. Trimming removed 5 bases from V and 2 bases from J; junction bases left unmatched: 3. This CDR3 is built from 15 residues. Here the CDR3 DNA reads TGTGCCAGCAGTGCTAGCGGGGGGCCCACAGATACGCAGTATTTT. Translated, it gives CASSASGGPTDTQYF.

The chain joins TRBV4-3 to TRBJ1-1; D unresolved. V lost 1 base and J lost 0, with 9 bases in between. This CDR3 region has 15 residues. Germline CDR1 LGHNA, CDR2 YSLEER. CDR3 residues: CASSQVRQLNTEAFF. CDR3 DNA sequence: TGCGCCAGCAGCCAAGTGCGCCAGCTGAACACTGAAGCTTTCTTT.

The rearrangement uses TRBV7-8 and TRBJ2-6, with a possible D match to TRBD1 (6 bases). CDR1 is SGHVS and CDR2 is FQNEAQ in the germline V gene. This CDR3 spans 18 amino acids. V lost 0 bases to trimming and J lost 0 bases, with 12 bases between them. CDR3 DNA sequence: TGTGCCAGCAGCTTAGCGGTTGGACAGTACTCTGGGGCCAACGTCCTGACTTTC. Translation gives CASSLAVGQYSGANVLTF.

The CDR3 sequence is CASSSRDRNIQYF. Here the CDR3 DNA reads TGTGCCAGCAGCTCCCGGGACAGGAACATTCAGTACTTC. V gene TRBV7-9 combines with J gene TRBJ2-4; 8 positions agree with TRBD1. There are 13 residues in the CDR3. Trimming removed 4 bases from V and 7 bases from J; junction bases left unmatched: 3. Looked up from germline, CDR1 is SEHNR and CDR2 is FQNEAQ (reference sequence).

DNA for the CDR3: TGTGCCAGCGGAACAGGAGTCGGCTACACCTTC. The encoded protein is CASGTGVGYTF. This sequence joins TRBV27 and TRBJ1-2; D is possibly TRBD1 (5 bases). Germline lookup yields CDR1 MNHEY and CDR2 SMNVEV (reference sequence). The CDR3 length is 11 residues. Trimming removed 8 bases from V and 8 bases from J, with 12 bases in between.

J is TRBJ1-2 and V is TRBV6-5, with unresolved D. This CDR3 is 14 amino acids long. Trimming removed 0 bases from V and 8 bases from J, with 13 bases in between. The germline gives CDR1 MNHEY, CDR2 SVGAGI. The CDR3 loop reads CASSYSEGLGGYTF. The CDR3 DNA sequence: TGTGCCAGCAGTTACTCGGAGGGTCTAGGAGGCTACACCTTC.

The chain recombines TRBV28 with TRBJ1-6; D may be TRBD1 (6 bases). The CDR3 covers 14 residues. Between the trimmed V and J ends, which lost 3 bases and 7 bases, there was a span of 10 bases. In germline, CDR1 is MDHEN, CDR2 SYDVKM. In DNA, the CDR3 is TGTGCCAGCAGTTTGGTGGACAGAAATTCACCCCTCCACTTT. Its protein product is CASSLVDRNSPLHF.

This chain uses TRBV2 with TRBJ2-3; no definite D call. The V end was cut by 5 bases, the J end by 3 bases, with 9 bases between. The CDR3 runs to 13 residues. Germline V gene data show CDR1 as SNHLY and CDR2 as FYNNEI. The CDR3 loop reads CASSPDGTDTQYF. The CDR3 coding sequence is TGTGCCAGCAGTCCCGACGGGACAGATACGCAGTATTTT.

The V and J genes are TRBV2 and TRBJ1-1; D gene uncertain. Trimming cost V 3 bases and J 0 bases, with 11 bases left between them. CDR3 length: 15 amino acids. Per the germline V gene, CDR1 is SNHLY and CDR2 is FYNNEI. The CDR3 sequence: CASSEAPGMNTEAFF. The CDR3 nucleotides are TGTGCCAGCAGTGAGGCCCCGGGGATGAACACTGAAGCTTTCTTT.

This chain connects TRBV2 to TRBJ2-3, with D perhaps matching TRBD1 (6 bases). The CDR3 is made up of 16 amino acids. Looked up from germline, CDR1 is SNHLY and CDR2 is FYNNEI. The V and J ends lost 6 bases and 5 bases respectively, with 21 bases between them. The CDR3 loop reads CASSYQQGPKRDTQYF. CDR3 nucleotides: TGTGCCAGCAGCTACCAACAGGGCCCTAAGAGAGATACGCAGTATTTT. The whole variable domain, filled in from reference TRBV2 and TRBJ2-3, reads EPEVTQTPSHQVTQMGQEVILRCVPISNHLYFYWYRQILGQKVEFLVSFYNNEISEKSEIFDDQFSVERPDGSNFTLKIRSTKLEDSAMYFCASSYQQGPKRDTQYFGPGTRLTVL.

The V and J genes are TRBV27 and TRBJ2-6, with D perhaps being TRBD1 or TRBD2 (5 bases each). From germline, CDR1 is MNHEY and CDR2 SMNVEV (reference sequence). The V end lost 6 bases, the J end lost 0 bases, and 6 bases lay between the germline ends. This CDR3 contains 14 residues. CDR3 coding DNA: TGTGCCAGCAGGGGGGTCTCTGGGGCCAACGTCCTGACTTTC. This translates into CASRGVSGANVLTF.

The chain uses TRBV30 and TRBJ1-2, with D maybe TRBD1 (5 bases). The V end lost 5 bases, the J end lost 3 bases, and 10 bases lay between the germline ends. Germline V CDR1 and CDR2: GTSNPN, SVGIG (reference sequence). The CDR3 has 12 residues. CDR3 protein: CAWDQGDYGYTF. The CDR3, as DNA: TGTGCCTGGGACCAAGGGGACTATGGCTACACCTTC.

The rearrangement joins TRBV12-5 to TRBJ2-1, with D perhaps TRBD2 (6 bases). CDR3 size: 13 residues. From germline, CDR1 is LGHNT and CDR2 FRNRAP. The V and J ends lost 2 bases and 16 bases respectively, with 18 bases between them. The CDR3: CASGLPGTLQGFF. The CDR3 DNA sequence: TGTGCTAGTGGTTTGCCCGGGACTCTCCAGGGATTCTTC. The variable domain in full, completed from reference TRBV12-5 and TRBJ2-1, reads DARVTQTPRHKVTEMGQEVTMRCQPILGHNTVFWYRQTMMQGLELLAYFRNRAPLDDSGMPKDRFSAEMPDATLATLKIQPSEPRDSAVYFCASGLPGTLQGFFGPGTRLTVL.

The rearrangement uses TRBV3-1 and TRBJ2-7; 7 bases agree with TRBD1. Germline CDR1 is LGHDT and CDR2 is YNNKEL (reference sequence). V dropped 1 base and J dropped 3; count of bases not matched to a gene: 6. This CDR3 region has 15 residues. In DNA, the CDR3 is TGTGCCAGCAGCCAAGGCCGGACAGGAGGCTACGAGCAGTACTTC. Residues: CASSQGRTGGYEQYF.

J is TRBJ1-2 and V is TRBV9, with D possibly TRBD1 on 5 matching bases. V lost 3 bases and J lost 4, with 25 bases in between. This CDR3 region has 18 residues. The V gene's germline CDR1 is SGDLS and CDR2 YYNGEE. The CDR3 region is CASSDTPGEGTASYGYTF. The DNA of the CDR3 is TGTGCCAGCAGCGACACCCCGGGGGAGGGGACCGCCTCCTATGGCTACACCTTC.